Given below is one T cell receptor (beta chain) in context. This record belongs to a study of beta chain features in type 1 diabetes. The study reverse transcribed the entire isolated RNA, so it sequenced expressed TCRB transcripts. Assay used: immunoSEQ multiplex PCR; TCRdb lists only in-frame clones, some missing. The sample contains 900,000 or so clones, roughly a sixth of which appear only once. Germline V lookup: CDR1 SGHDT, CDR2 YYEEEE. This CDR3 region has 17 residues. Between the trimmed V and J ends, which lost 1 base and 2 bases, there was a span of 17 bases. The source material was naive CD4+ T cells from blood. The TCR comes from a woman aged 18-35 years in good health. V gene TRBV5-6 combines with J gene TRBJ2-3; perhaps TRBD2 as D (5 bases). CDR3 protein: CASSLLFGGPHTDTQYF. The CDR3 DNA sequence: TGTGCCAGCAGCTTGCTTTTCGGAGGACCCCACACAGATACGCAGTATTTT.